Listed below are T cell receptor beta chains from one sample, sequenced in a study of T cells in Graves' hyperthyroidism and ophthalmopathy. TCRdb fed the multiplex PCR reads into MiXCR, producing one record per CDR3 protein. Of about 600,000 distinct CDR3 sequences detected, roughly 15% appear once; the ten largest clones hold around an eighth. The sample taken for sequencing was blood. The receptors come from a woman in her forties or fifties with Graves' ophthalmopathy. CDR3s include the opening cysteine and the closing phenylalanine or tryptophan. The order of the fields is clone size, V gene, CDR3 protein. Size is stated for part of the rows, as once, few or many counts, or as a class when the clone is expanded.

clone size: many; V gene: TRBV7-2; CDR3 protein: CASSETLDTEAFF
clone size: many; V gene: TRBV20-1; CDR3 protein: CSARDPQGVGETQYF
clone size: many; V gene: TRBV11-3; CDR3 protein: CASSGLAGVHNEQFF
clone size: .; V gene: TRBV9; CDR3 protein: CASSVDTGGGYTF
clone size: .; V gene: TRBV7-9; CDR3 protein: CASSLILGQGRYGYTF
clone size: .; V gene: TRBV28; CDR3 protein: CASSLPAENEQFF
clone size: .; V gene: TRBV7-3; CDR3 protein: CASSLSGSQPFNTGELFF
clone size: many; V gene: TRBV20-1; CDR3 protein: CSALPAGSSYNEQFF
clone size: many; V gene: TRBV12-3/TRBV12-4; CDR3 protein: CASLRTSGSSEQFF
clone size: many; V gene: TRBV20-1; CDR3 protein: CSASATLSSYNEQFF
clone size: .; V gene: TRBV9; CDR3 protein: CASSVEGGGYNSPLHF
clone size: many; V gene: TRBV20-1; CDR3 protein: CSARTGVNTDTQYF
clone size: .; V gene: TRBV5-5; CDR3 protein: CASSRSGTYQPQHF
clone size: many; V gene: TRBV28; CDR3 protein: CASSPFGTQYF
clone size: .; V gene: TRBV4-3; CDR3 protein: CASSQDISQQETQYF
clone size: .; V gene: TRBV7-9; CDR3 protein: CASSLARRGRAEAFF
clone size: many; V gene: TRBV5-5; CDR3 protein: CASSSGTSGISYEQFF
clone size: once; V gene: TRBV20-1; CDR3 protein: CTPREGSYNSPLHF
clone size: many; V gene: TRBV7-3; CDR3 protein: CASSYTPGLLGHEQFF
clone size: few; V gene: TRBV28; CDR3 protein: CASSRKTELLQPQHF
clone size: .; V gene: TRBV12-3/TRBV12-4; CDR3 protein: CASSLPRGGGYNSPLHF
clone size: few; V gene: TRBV2; CDR3 protein: CASRAASGRAPDTQYF
clone size: many; V gene: TRBV7-2; CDR3 protein: CASSFPGLSTDTQYF
clone size: .; V gene: TRBV11-3; CDR3 protein: CASSAGANYGYTF
clone size: many; V gene: TRBV7-9; CDR3 protein: CASSLAGTGGFGYTF
clone size: many; V gene: TRBV15; CDR3 protein: CATSEAGGGYEQYF
clone size: .; V gene: TRBV3-1; CDR3 protein: CASSQEGLAGEQYF
clone size: few; V gene: TRBV27; CDR3 protein: CASRPDRVVNQPQHF
clone size: many; V gene: TRBV28; CDR3 protein: CASVYANTGELFF
clone size: few; V gene: TRBV29-1; CDR3 protein: CSVEGTAEQFF
clone size: many; V gene: TRBV12-3/TRBV12-4; CDR3 protein: CASSEDAGGPENEQFF
clone size: .; V gene: TRBV15; CDR3 protein: CATSRPKKLDAGLGQPQHF
clone size: few; V gene: TRBV5-4; CDR3 protein: CASSLGAGDSYEQYF
clone size: many; V gene: TRBV4-1; CDR3 protein: CASSQGFGAGNNEQFF
clone size: many; V gene: TRBV20-1; CDR3 protein: CSARENIRLALSYEQYF
clone size: many; V gene: TRBV20-1; CDR3 protein: CSARVKLAGVADTQYF
clone size: few; V gene: TRBV2; CDR3 protein: CASQKSGQNNQPQHF
clone size: many; V gene: TRBV12-3/TRBV12-4; CDR3 protein: CASNRPGHFTEAFF
clone size: many; V gene: TRBV28; CDR3 protein: CASSTPLRSSYEQYF
clone size: many; V gene: TRBV7-2; CDR3 protein: CASSSDSGRRETQYF
clone size: many; V gene: TRBV24-1; CDR3 protein: CATSDHLEGKQYF
clone size: many; V gene: TRBV7-2; CDR3 protein: CASSLAIGLAGAQLYEQYF
clone size: few; V gene: TRBV14; CDR3 protein: CASSQDRRAPGLEIYNEQFF
clone size: many; V gene: TRBV7-2; CDR3 protein: CASSLVRRWLNEQFF
clone size: many; V gene: TRBV28; CDR3 protein: CASSLGTGDPGANVLTF